Shown below are 28 T cell receptor beta chains from a single sample sequenced in a study of blood T cells in healthy people across ages. Through a sample-barcoded 5' primer and a J-beta primer mix, a second PCR was run for roughly 6 to 12 cycles. One entry per CDR3 protein results from TCRdb running MiXCR on the 5' RACE reads. In the table there are approximately 780,000 distinct CDR3 sequences, under 30% of which are singletons. These sequences were also reported in another study, on T cells of mothers and their children.

Sequenced sample: blood. Receptor source: a boy aged 5-17 years in good health.

This clonotype was detected a few times. The CDR3 nucleotides are TGTGCCAGCAGCCTCAGGCGGGACTCCCACACAGATACGCAGTATTTT. Translation gives CASSLRRDSHTDTQYF. The gene calls are TRBV3-1 and TRBJ2-3, with a weak D call TRBD2 (6 bases). V lost 4 bases and J lost 2, with 16 bases in between. CDR3 length: 16 residues. The germline V gene has CDR1 LGHDT and CDR2 YNNKEL (reference sequence).

This sequence joins TRBV15 and TRBJ2-5, with TRBD1 matching 8 bases. The DNA end favors TRBJ2-1, so the J call may be wrong. The germline V gene has CDR1 LNHNV and CDR2 YYDKDF (reference sequence). The CDR3 is 15 amino acids. CDR3 sequence reads: CATSGTRTGRNEQFF. CDR3 bases: TGTGCCACCAGCGGGACCAGGACAGGGCGCAATGAGCAGTTCTTC.

The chain links TRBV5-1 to TRBJ2-3, with TRBD1 matching 8 bases. Germline CDR1 SGHRS, CDR2 YFSETQ. This CDR3 is built from 17 residues. The J segment lost 2 bases and the V segment lost 6 bases, leaving 14 bases of the junction unmatched. Written as DNA, the CDR3 is TGCGCCAGCACCGTTGGACAGGGCAGTCTCTCCACAGATACGCAGTATTTT. Its protein product is CASTVGQGSLSTDTQYF.

This clonotype occurred a few times. This chain connects TRBV29-1 to TRBJ2-3; 8 nucleotides match TRBD1. Germline V gene data show CDR1 as SQVTM and CDR2 as ANQGSEA. Germline trimming cut 7 bases from V and 7 bases from J; bases unmatched to any gene: 4. The CDR3 is 11 residues long. Here the CDR3 DNA reads TGCAGCGGGGGACAGGTCTATACGCAGTATTTT. Protein sequence: CSGGQVYTQYF.

The genes are TRBV27 and TRBJ1-4; D is uncertain. Germline CDR1 MNHEY, CDR2 SMNVEV (reference sequence). CDR3 size: 14 residues. V dropped 6 bases and J dropped 7 bases, with 15 bases sitting between them. CDR3 sequence reads: CASSLRTWGEKLFF. Here the CDR3 DNA reads TGTGCCAGCAGCCTAAGGACGTGGGGTGAAAAACTGTTTTTT.

In its sample, this clonotype was seen many times. The chain employs TRBV9 and TRBJ1-4; 7 bases match TRBD1. Unmatched junction bases numbered 8, after V lost 2 bases and J lost 7 bases. Germline values: CDR1 SGDLS, CDR2 YYNGEE. The CDR3 runs to 15 residues. Written as DNA, the CDR3 is TGTGCCAGCAGCGTCACAGGGGAAGGAGGTGAAAAACTGTTTTTT. This codes for CASSVTGEGGEKLFF. Variable domain in full (rest from reference TRBV9 and TRBJ1-4): DSGVTQTPKHLITATGQRVTLRCSPRSGDLSVYWYQQSLDQGLQFLIQYYNGEERAKGNILERFSAQQFPDLHSELNLSSLELGDSALYFCASSVTGEGGEKLFFGSGTQLSVL.

The gene calls are TRBV12-3 or TRBV12-4 and TRBJ2-1; 11 bases align to TRBD2. CDR3 size: 17 residues. V shed 5 bases and J 4 bases; nucleotides not matched to a gene: 10. CDR3 amino acids: CASSPPLAGGTYNEQFF. The CDR3 nucleotides are TGTGCCAGCAGTCCCCCTTTAGCGGGGGGGACTTACAATGAGCAGTTCTTC.

V and J are TRBV12-3 or TRBV12-4 and TRBJ2-1; 11 nucleotides match TRBD2. The CDR3 length is 15 residues. With V trimmed by 6 bases and J by 6 bases, 7 bases remained unmatched. The CDR3 region has the DNA TGTGCCAGCAGCTACTTAGCGGGGGGGGGCAATGAGCAGTTCTTC. It is translated as CASSYLAGGGNEQFF.

On this clonotype: One end of the junction fails to match germline, which may point to a read error. This rearrangement joins TRBV12-3 or TRBV12-4 to TRBJ2-3, with 8 positions matching TRBD2. CDR3 size: 14 residues. CDR3: CASSFIAGSDAQYF. The DNA of the CDR3 is TGTGCCAGCAGTTTCATAGCGGGGTCAGATGCGCAGTATTTT.

The count of this clonotype is one. The CDR3 DNA reads as TGCGCCAGCAGCCCACCGACAGGGGGGATAGACACTGAAGCTTTCTTT. This gives the protein CASSPPTGGIDTEAFF. This chain uses TRBV5-1 with TRBJ1-1; TRBD1 agrees at 9 bases. The length of the CDR3 is 16 residues. After removal of 4 bases from V and 3 bases from J, the junction contained 10 bases not matched to a gene. Germline lookup yields CDR1 SGHRS and CDR2 YFSETQ.

V is TRBV28 and J is TRBJ2-7, with 10 bases fitting TRBD2. The CDR3 length is 17 residues. V lost 3 bases, J lost 0 bases, and 8 bases stayed unmatched. The V gene's germline CDR1 is MDHEN and CDR2 SYDVKM. CDR3 sequence reads: CASSFFSGRPSSYEQYF. The CDR3 DNA is TGTGCCAGCAGTTTCTTTAGCGGGAGGCCGAGCTCCTACGAGCAGTACTTC.

This rearrangement joins TRBV11-2 to TRBJ2-5; D is unresolved. The CDR3 sequence is 14 residues long. Per the germline V gene, CDR1 is SGHAT and CDR2 is FQNNGV. Trimming shortened V by 6 bases and J by 3 bases, and 14 bases separated the two germline ends. The CDR3 protein is CASRPPARKETQYF. Written as DNA, the CDR3 is TGTGCCAGCAGACCACCAGCTAGGAAAGAGACCCAGTACTTC.

This rearrangement joins TRBV27 to TRBJ2-5; D not resolved. V was trimmed by 5 bases and J by 1 base, leaving 8 bases between them. The CDR3 spans 13 residues. CDR1 and CDR2 (germline): MNHEY, SMNVEV (reference sequence). The CDR3 loop is CASSRNIQETQYF. CDR3 nucleotide sequence: TGTGCCAGCAGTCGGAATATCCAAGAGACCCAGTACTTC.

The table lists this clonotype with a few counts. V usage is TRBV29-1 and J usage is TRBJ1-2; D is undetermined. CDR3 length: 11 amino acids. Trimming cost V 1 base and J 4 bases, with 4 bases left between them. Germline CDR1 and CDR2: SQVTM and ANQGSEA. This CDR3 reads CSVEVAYGYTF. The CDR3 nucleotides are TGCAGCGTTGAAGTGGCCTATGGCTACACCTTC. Looking up the rest from reference TRBV29-1 and TRBJ1-2 gives the full variable domain: SAVISQKPSRDICQRGTSLTIQCQVDSQVTMMFWYRQQPGQSLTLIATANQGSEATYESGFVIDKFPISRPNLTFSTLTVSNMSPEDSSIYLCSVEVAYGYTFGSGTRLTVV.

This clonotype turned up a few times. The gene calls are TRBV9 and TRBJ1-5, with D tentatively TRBD1 (6 bases). With 0 bases removed from V and 3 bases from J, the gap between germline ends came to 7 bases. The CDR3 totals 14 residues. Germline CDR1 is SGDLS and CDR2 is YYNGEE. Written as DNA, the CDR3 is TGTGCCAGCAGCGTAGGGGACAACAATCAGCCCCAGCATTTT. It yields the protein CASSVGDNNQPQHF.

A note on this clonotype: The junction and the germline gene differ at one end; a read error may be behind it. The chain combines TRBV15 with TRBJ2-4, with TRBD2 as a possible D gene (6 bases). Germline loops: CDR1 LNHNV, CDR2 YYDKDF (reference sequence). The CDR3 has 16 amino acids. The DNA of the CDR3 is TGTGCCACCAGCAGAGATGATTGGGGAGGCAAAAATATTCAGTACTTC. Its translation: CATSRDDWGGKNIQYF.

This clonotype has more than one count but fewer than ten. This chain joins TRBV7-9 and TRBJ2-7; 11 bases are a match to TRBD1. Trimming removed 3 bases from V and 5 bases from J; junction bases left unmatched: 9. From germline, CDR1 is SEHNR and CDR2 FQNEAQ (reference sequence). This CDR3 has 16 amino acids. The CDR3 bases are TGTGCCAGCAGCTTCTCAATCGGACAGGGGGCTAACGAGCAGTACTTC. It specifies CASSFSIGQGANEQYF.

This clonotype was detected a few times. The chain joins TRBV6-1 to TRBJ2-2; 9 bases match TRBD1. Germline lookup yields CDR1 MNHNS and CDR2 SASEGT. The length of the CDR3 is 15 residues. V lost 6 bases and J lost 4; bases outside the gene matches: 6. In DNA, the CDR3 is TGTGCCAGCAGCCCGGGACAGGGTTTCACCGGGGAGCTGTTTTTT. Its translation: CASSPGQGFTGELFF.

This clonotype occurred a few times. The rearrangement uses TRBV12-3 or TRBV12-4 and TRBJ1-4; D is perhaps TRBD1 (5 bases). This CDR3 is 14 amino acids long. V lost 5 bases, J lost 4 bases, and 11 bases lay in between. CDR3 residues: CASSPGNSNEKLFF. CDR3 DNA sequence: TGTGCCAGCAGTCCAGGGAACAGTAATGAAAAACTGTTTTTT.

The chain has TRBV29-1 and TRBJ2-5; D is tentatively TRBD1 or TRBD2 (5 bases each). The CDR3 consists of 13 residues. Germline V gene lookup returns CDR1 SQVTM and CDR2 ANQGSEA. V shed 6 bases and J shed 5 bases, with 16 bases lying between them. The CDR3 bases are TGCAGCGTCGGTTACTCGGGGACGGAGACCCAGTACTTC. It encodes CSVGYSGTETQYF.

This clonotype appeared many times. The rearrangement joins TRBV5-1 to TRBJ2-5, with D possibly called TRBD1 or TRBD2 (5 bases each). The length of the CDR3 is 14 residues. The V and J ends lost 4 bases and 1 base respectively, with 11 bases between them. Germline CDR1 is SGHRS and CDR2 is YFSETQ. This CDR3 is CASSPAGTQETQYF. The CDR3 region has the DNA TGCGCCAGCAGCCCCGCCGGGACCCAAGAGACCCAGTACTTC.

To note about this clonotype: Germline is not matched at one junction end, which may reflect a read error. The V and J genes are TRBV30 and TRBJ1-2, with D perhaps matching TRBD1 (5 bases). Germline V gene data show CDR1 as GTSNPN and CDR2 as SVGIG (reference sequence). The CDR3 runs to 16 residues. The CDR3 reads CARSLVARQSPNGYTF. CDR3 bases: TGTGCCCGGAGTCTCGTTGCCCGACAGTCTCCAAATGGCTACACCTTC.

This clonotype was seen only a few times. The chain is built from TRBV7-9 and TRBJ2-2; D is possibly TRBD2 (5 bases). Trimming took 5 bases from V and 4 from J, leaving 17 bases between them. Germline CDR1 reads SEHNR; CDR2 reads FQNEAQ (reference sequence). This CDR3 has 16 residues. The CDR3 DNA is TGTGCCAGCAGCGTAGAAGCCGGGAACCCCACCGGGGAGCTGTTTTTT. Residues: CASSVEAGNPTGELFF.

A few counts support this clonotype. Its ends do not fully match the called genes, so a read error is possible. The J gene is TRBJ2-1, the V gene TRBV3-1; either TRBD1 or TRBD2 may fit D (5 bases each). CDR3 length: 15 amino acids. Looked up from germline, CDR1 is LGHDT and CDR2 is YNNKEL (reference sequence). The CDR3 here is CASSRDPAGYNEQFF. The CDR3 coding sequence is TGTGCCAGCAGCCGGGACCCGGCGGGCTACAATGAACAGTTCTTC.

This clonotype has just a few counts. The chain employs TRBV7-9 and TRBJ1-5; D perhaps matches TRBD1 (6 bases). CDR3 size: 14 residues. The V gene lost 7 bases and the J gene lost 4 bases, with 14 bases spanning the gap. CDR1 SEHNR and CDR2 FQNEAQ come from the germline V gene (reference sequence). The CDR3 nucleotides are TGTGCCAGCACCACCGGAGGGGGAAATCAGCCCCAGCATTTT. Amino acid sequence: CASTTGGGNQPQHF.

This clonotype was detected only a few times. As DNA, the CDR3 is TGCAGTGCTGCGTTACCGGGACAGGGAGCTTTCACTGAAGCTTTCTTT. The encoded protein is CSAALPGQGAFTEAFF. The genes are TRBV20-1 and TRBJ1-1; 9 bases map to TRBD1. The V segment lost 5 bases and the J segment 4 bases; nucleotides outside the gene matches: 14. Germline-derived CDR1 and CDR2 are DFQATT and SNEGSKA (reference sequence). The CDR3 totals 16 residues.

J is TRBJ2-3 and V is TRBV6-4; the match to TRBD2 covers 8 bases. With 5 bases clipped from V and 1 base from J, the junction kept 8 bases outside the gene matches. This CDR3 region has 16 residues. Germline assignment: CDR1 MRHNA and CDR2 SNTAGT. CDR3 sequence reads: CASSPYAGGRTDTQYF. The DNA of the CDR3 is TGTGCCAGCAGTCCCTATGCGGGGGGTCGCACAGATACGCAGTATTTT.

For the CDR3, the DNA is TGCGCCAGCAGTCAATCGGTTTCCCGGACAGGGGACACTGAAGCTTTCTTT. Translated, it gives CASSQSVSRTGDTEAFF. The gene calls are TRBV23-1 and TRBJ1-1, with TRBD1 identical over 9 bases. Being an ORF, TRBV23-1 has a function that is uncertain. The length of the CDR3 is 17 residues. Losses at the gene ends were 0 bases for V and 3 bases for J; bases not matched to a gene: 8.